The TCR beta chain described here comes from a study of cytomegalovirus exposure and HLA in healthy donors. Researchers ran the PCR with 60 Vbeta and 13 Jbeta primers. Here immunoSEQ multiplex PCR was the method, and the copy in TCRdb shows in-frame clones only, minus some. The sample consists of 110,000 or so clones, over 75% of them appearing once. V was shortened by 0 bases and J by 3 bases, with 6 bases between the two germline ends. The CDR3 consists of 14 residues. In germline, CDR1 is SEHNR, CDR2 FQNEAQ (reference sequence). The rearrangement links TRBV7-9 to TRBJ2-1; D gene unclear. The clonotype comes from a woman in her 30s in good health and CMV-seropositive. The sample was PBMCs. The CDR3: CASSLALNYNEQFF. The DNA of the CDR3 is TGTGCCAGCAGCTTAGCACTTAACTACAATGAGCAGTTCTTC.